This T cell receptor (beta chain) was sequenced for a study of blood T cell repertoires in COVID-19. Study in general: Sources were T cells, B-cell-depleted T cells, or PBMCs; the material itself was cDNA or gDNA.

From germline, CDR1 is LGHNA and CDR2 YNFKEQ. V was pared by 0 bases and J by 0 bases, with 2 bases of the junction left unmatched. The CDR3 runs 15 residues. Methods used by the authors: Quantification of nucleated cells was approximated via reference gene primer amplification. TCRdb's table, derived via immunoSEQ multiplex PCR, lists solely in-frame clones and lacks some. The V and J calls and clone size are taken from that table; D and trimming were inferred from the DNA. This sample has about 76,000 clones; 75% to 90% occur once, and the top ten carry 5.8%. The sequenced sample consisted of peripheral blood. The TCR sequence derives from a man aged 50-59 years with active COVID-19. The chain has TRBV4-2 and TRBJ2-7; 7 bases map to TRBD1. In nucleotides, the CDR3 is TGTGCCAGCAGCCAAGAAAGGGACAGCTCCTACGAGCAGTACTTC. This codes for CASSQERDSSYEQYF.